This TCR beta chain was found in a study of spatial heterogeneity in lung cancer (dated by TCRdb to between 2017 and 2020). Turning to the overall study: More beta-chain than alpha-chain transcripts were consistently detected, likely reflecting higher beta-chain transcript abundance. In the raw uncorrected reads, each unique combination of TCR and UMI appeared more than ten times on average. In non-small cell lung cancer, the study made a quantitative comparison of TCR alpha and beta repertoires among multiple tumor regions, matched nontumor lung and blood. Nonsynonymous mutation counts, determined by whole-exome sequencing of tumor tissue, were related to TCR repertoire features. At surgery, over 200 tumor regions, 64 matched nontumor lung samples and 45 to 60 PBMC samples were TCR-sequenced for both alpha and beta chains.

This clonotype came up a few times. The specificity of this receptor is unknown. No per-base quality is available; no much larger clone lies one base away. The study at large found these results: Additional single-cell paired TCR alpha and beta sequencing was considered necessary to confirm, at a functional level, the hypothesis that regional TCRs recognize regional mutations. Ubiquitous expanded tumor TCRs showed up in blood more often at tumor resection than at routine follow-up.

Explained via the paper, the time point label denotes: sample taken at primary tumor resection. Samples were obtained from about 75 patients with early-stage, untreated non-small cell lung cancer from the lung TRACERx cohort. For TCR sequencing, whole RNA was extracted from tumor and nontumor lung tissue, or from cryopreserved PBMC samples, and no cell sorting was done. Only patients with enough RNA available from two or more tumor regions were chosen for TCR sequencing. As encoded in the germline V gene, CDR1 is MDHEN while CDR2 is SYDVKM. Including cysteine and phenylalanine, the CDR3 has 15 amino acids. Only CDR3 DNA remains: 45 bases, in frame from the first base. The junction shows trimming of 6 bases on V and 3 bases on J, and the gene matches do not reach 2 bases of it. Libraries were constructed by 5' RACE. The sequencer was a NextSeq 500. In the TCR library protocol, a unique molecular identifier was attached to each TCR cDNA molecule so that PCR and sequencing errors could be corrected. The study's processing was this. TCR identification, UMI-based error correction and CDR3 extraction were performed with Decombinator tools. TCRs above a frequency of 2 per 1,000, corresponding to the top 1% of the tumor frequency distribution, were defined as expanded. Renyi diversity was computed with the R vegan package after each repertoire had been subsampled 100 times to 5,000 TCRs. CDR3 similarity networks were constructed using string-kernel similarity of amino acid triplets, with links drawn between CDR3s whose pairwise similarity was above 0.82. TCRdb's own reprocessing of the public reads used fastp at Q25 and MiXCR and kept productive beta chains. All rows with the same CDR3 protein become a single entry with the most common DNA and genes. The V and J calls shown here were made by TCRdb, not taken from the authors' results. In this sample the table shows tens of thousands of distinct CDR3 sequences, approximately 12% of which occur a single time. The top ten clonotypes cover roughly two fifths of the sample.

The material sequenced was PBMCs, taken at surgery. This clonotype was sampled from a male donor with early-stage non-small cell lung cancer. The rearrangement joined TRBV28 to TRBJ2-1; the junction holds 13 bases that match TRBD2. The CDR3 in this case is CASRRTSGSYNEQFF. At the DNA level, the sequence is TGTGCCAGCAGACGGACTAGCGGGAGCTACAATGAGCAGTTCTTC.